This TCR beta chain was profiled in a study of shared clonotypes between healthy human individuals. The overall study: Plates per donor: three CD4 naive, three CD4 memory, two CD8 naive, one CD8 memory. The study, taken as a whole, reports: Deeper or shallower sequencing was expected to change how clonotypes are shared among donors.

V was pared by 2 bases and J by 6 bases, with 20 bases between. The CDR3 spans 16 residues. Germline assignment: CDR1 GTSNPN and CDR2 SVGIG (reference sequence). TCRdb keeps only in-frame clones here, not all; method: immunoSEQ multiplex PCR. The sample gives over 1.4 million clones, more than 95% of which show up once; 1% to 1.5% is in the top ten. A word on this clone: Its antigen is undetermined.

The sample taken for sequencing was naive CD4+ T cells sorted from blood. The subset: CD45RA+ positively selected. V and J are TRBV30 and TRBJ2-1; D gene uncertain. The sequence was collected from a man aged 30 to 45 in good health. CDR3 DNA: TGTGCCTGGAGTTCCGCCCTTTTGGTTTCTTTCAATGAGCAGTTCTTC. The encoded protein is CAWSSALLVSFNEQFF.